This T cell receptor (beta chain) was documented in a study of T cells in Graves' hyperthyroidism and ophthalmopathy. RNA transcripts gave rise to amplified TCR beta CDR3 regions. The TCR CDR3 was amplified in a first-round RT-PCR using the HTBI primer set. Using its own MiXCR run on the multiplex PCR reads, TCRdb lists one record per CDR3 protein. The table shows approximately 400,000 distinct CDR3 sequences, with approximately 15% occurring only once. This clonotype was seen ten or more times. Its antigen remains unidentified. Study outcomes and limitations: Most clonotypes that expanded in the thyroid above 0.001 also showed up in blood.

This CDR3 is 14 amino acids long. Trimming cost V 2 bases and J 0 bases, with 7 bases left between them. Germline loops: CDR1 KGHSH, CDR2 LQKENI. Hyperthyroidism had been newly diagnosed in patients aged 18 to 65, and its duration was under 2 months. The source is a woman aged 18 to 35 with Graves' hyperthyroidism. The chain carries TRBV18 and TRBJ2-5; D possibly corresponds to TRBD1 (5 bases). Source material: blood. CDR3 in amino acids: CASSPYRNQETQYF. CDR3 DNA: TGTGCCAGCTCACCATACAGGAACCAAGAGACCCAGTACTTC.